The T cell receptor (beta chain) described here comes from a study of blood T cells in healthy people across ages. Germline V gives CDR1 MNHEY, CDR2 SMNVEV (reference sequence). The CDR3 covers 15 residues. Trimming removed 5 bases from V and 3 bases from J, with 15 bases in between. Together with a sample-barcoded 5' primer, a J-beta primer mix was included in a second PCR lasting about 7 to 11 cycles. TCRdb independently ran MiXCR on the 5' RACE reads; one entry per CDR3 protein. The sample contains hundreds of thousands of distinct CDR3 sequences, 56% of which appear only once. This sequence originates from a middle-aged man in good health. The specimen was blood. The chain joins TRBV27 to TRBJ2-3, with D possibly TRBD1 on 5 matching bases. CDR3 loop: CASSHQPRQTDTQYF. DNA of the CDR3: TGTGCCAGCAGTCACCAACCCCGACAGACAGATACGCAGTATTTT.